This T cell receptor (beta chain) was retrieved from a study of cytomegalovirus exposure and HLA in healthy donors. In the PCR, 60 Vbeta and 13 Jbeta primers were used. Profiled with immunoSEQ multiplex PCR; TCRdb holds only in-frame clones, not every one. This sample carries 130,000 to 150,000 clones, around four fifths of them seen once, and the ten largest clones take about 3.7%. A word on this clone: The antigen is not known.

Germline V gene lookup returns CDR1 LNHDA and CDR2 SQIVND (reference sequence). Deletions cut 7 bases from V and 2 bases from J, with 14 bases between. This CDR3 comprises 14 residues. The study, taken as a whole, reports: Segments of the TCR beta V type were, in most cases, productive about 87% or about 30% of the time in an earlier analysis. The study recorded 150 to 200 TCR beta chains that were cytomegalovirus-associated. CMV serostatus alone was available as immune exposure information. Some V segments could not be told apart, so they were left out, TRBV6-2 and TRBV6-3 among them.

The clonotype comes from a male donor in good health and CMV-seronegative. The sample was PBMCs. This chain links TRBV19 with TRBJ1-2; D uncertain. DNA of the CDR3: TGTGCCAGTACCACCACGGTCAGGAACTATGGCTACACCTTC. It yields the protein CASTTTVRNYGYTF.